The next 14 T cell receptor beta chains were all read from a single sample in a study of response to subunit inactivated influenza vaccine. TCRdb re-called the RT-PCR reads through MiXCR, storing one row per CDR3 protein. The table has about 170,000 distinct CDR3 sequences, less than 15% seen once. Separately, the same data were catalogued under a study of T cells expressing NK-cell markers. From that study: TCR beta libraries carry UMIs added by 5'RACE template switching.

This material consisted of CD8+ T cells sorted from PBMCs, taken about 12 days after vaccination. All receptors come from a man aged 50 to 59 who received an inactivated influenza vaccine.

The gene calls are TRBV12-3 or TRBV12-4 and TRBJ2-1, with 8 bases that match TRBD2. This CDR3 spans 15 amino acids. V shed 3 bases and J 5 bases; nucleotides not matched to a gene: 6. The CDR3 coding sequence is TGTGCCAGCAGTTTGAGTAGCGGGGTAAACAATGAGCAGTTCTTC. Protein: CASSLSSGVNNEQFF.

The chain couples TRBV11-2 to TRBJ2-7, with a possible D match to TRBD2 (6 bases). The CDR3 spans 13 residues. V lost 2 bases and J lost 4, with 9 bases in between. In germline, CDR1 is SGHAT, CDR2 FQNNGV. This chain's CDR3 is CASSLSGPYEQYF. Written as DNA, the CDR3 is TGTGCCAGCAGCTTAAGCGGGCCGTACGAGCAGTACTTC.

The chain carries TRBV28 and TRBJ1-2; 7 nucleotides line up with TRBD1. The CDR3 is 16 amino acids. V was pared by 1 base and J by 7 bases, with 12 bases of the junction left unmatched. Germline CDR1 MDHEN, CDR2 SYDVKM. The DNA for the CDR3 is TGTGCCAGCAGTTTATTACCGTCGACAGGGAAGTCTGGCTACACCTTC. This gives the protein CASSLLPSTGKSGYTF.

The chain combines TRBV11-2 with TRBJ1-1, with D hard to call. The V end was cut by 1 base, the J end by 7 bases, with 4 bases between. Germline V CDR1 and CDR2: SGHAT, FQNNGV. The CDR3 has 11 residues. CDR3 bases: TGTGCCAGCAGCTTAGCTTATGAAGCTTTCTTT. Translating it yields CASSLAYEAFF.

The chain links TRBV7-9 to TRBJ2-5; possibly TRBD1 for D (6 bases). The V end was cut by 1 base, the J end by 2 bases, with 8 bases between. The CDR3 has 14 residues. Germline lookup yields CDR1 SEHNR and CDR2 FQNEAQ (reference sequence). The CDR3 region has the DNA TGTGCCAGCAGCTTAGGGGACACACAAGAGACCCAGTACTTC. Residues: CASSLGDTQETQYF.

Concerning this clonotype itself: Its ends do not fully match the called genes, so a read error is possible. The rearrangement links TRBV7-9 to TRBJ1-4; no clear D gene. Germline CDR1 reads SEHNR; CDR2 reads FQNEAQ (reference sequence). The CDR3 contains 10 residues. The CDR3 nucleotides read TGTGCCAGCGGAACCGAAGAAATTATTTTT. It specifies CASGTEEIIF.

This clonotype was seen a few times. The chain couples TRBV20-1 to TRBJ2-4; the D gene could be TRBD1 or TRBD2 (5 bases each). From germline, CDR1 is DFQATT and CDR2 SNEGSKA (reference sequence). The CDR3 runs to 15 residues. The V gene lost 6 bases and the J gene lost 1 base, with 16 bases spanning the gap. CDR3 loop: CSAPYLGEAKNIQYF. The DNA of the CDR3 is TGCAGTGCCCCCTATTTGGGGGAGGCCAAAAACATTCAGTACTTC.

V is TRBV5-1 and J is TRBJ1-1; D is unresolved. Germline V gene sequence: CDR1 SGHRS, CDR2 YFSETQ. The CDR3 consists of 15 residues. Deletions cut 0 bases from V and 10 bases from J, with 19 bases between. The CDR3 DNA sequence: TGCGCCAGCAGCTTGGAAGGCTACTCCCTCTTCGGAGCTTTCTTT. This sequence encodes CASSLEGYSLFGAFF.

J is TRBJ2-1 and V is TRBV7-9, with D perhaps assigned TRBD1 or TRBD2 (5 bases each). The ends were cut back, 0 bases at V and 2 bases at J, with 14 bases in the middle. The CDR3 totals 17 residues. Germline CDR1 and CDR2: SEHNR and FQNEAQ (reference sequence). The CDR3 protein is CASSLAGDPGPYNEQFF. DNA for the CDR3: TGTGCCAGCAGCTTAGCTGGCGACCCGGGACCCTACAATGAGCAGTTCTTC.

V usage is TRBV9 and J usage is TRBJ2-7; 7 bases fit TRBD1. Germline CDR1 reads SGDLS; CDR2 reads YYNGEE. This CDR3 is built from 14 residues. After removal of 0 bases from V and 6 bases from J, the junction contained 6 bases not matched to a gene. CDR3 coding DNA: TGTGCCAGCAGCGTAGATGGCAGGGGGATCGAGCAGTACTTC. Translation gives CASSVDGRGIEQYF.

This CDR3 is CASSEWAGGTEAFF. The DNA of the CDR3 is TGTGCCAGCAGTGAATGGGCAGGGGGCACTGAAGCTTTCTTT. The chain recombines TRBV25-1 with TRBJ1-1; 7 nucleotides agree with TRBD1. This CDR3 comprises 14 residues. With V trimmed by 1 base and J by 4 bases, 3 bases remained unmatched. Germline-derived CDR1 and CDR2 are MGHDK and SYGVNS.

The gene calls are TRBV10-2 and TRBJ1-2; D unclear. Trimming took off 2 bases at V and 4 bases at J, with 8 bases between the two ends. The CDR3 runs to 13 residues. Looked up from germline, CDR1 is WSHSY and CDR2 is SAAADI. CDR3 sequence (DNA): TGCGCCAGCAGTGAGGGCCCTGCCTATGGCTACACCTTC. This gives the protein CASSEGPAYGYTF.

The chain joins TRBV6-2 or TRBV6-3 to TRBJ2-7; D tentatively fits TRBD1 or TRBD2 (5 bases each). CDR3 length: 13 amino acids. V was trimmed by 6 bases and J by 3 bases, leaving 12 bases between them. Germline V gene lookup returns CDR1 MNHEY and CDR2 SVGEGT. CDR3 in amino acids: CASSRDGLYEQYF. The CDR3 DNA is TGTGCCAGCAGCCGGGACGGCCTCTACGAGCAGTACTTC.

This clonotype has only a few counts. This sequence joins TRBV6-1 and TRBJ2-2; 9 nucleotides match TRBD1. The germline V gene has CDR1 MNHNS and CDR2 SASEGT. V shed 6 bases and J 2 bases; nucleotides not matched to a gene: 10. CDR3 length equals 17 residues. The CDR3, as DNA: TGTGCCAGCAGGAAACTGGAGGGACAGGGCAACACCGGGGAGCTGTTTTTT. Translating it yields CASRKLEGQGNTGELFF.